The 30 T cell receptor beta chains reported below all come from one sample, sequenced in a study of blood T cell repertoires in COVID-19. Using immunoSEQ multiplex PCR, the repertoire was profiled, and TCRdb retains in-frame clones only, with some absent. The sample lists about 440,000 clones, around 88% seen once, with 4.3% in the top ten. Sequencing used peripheral blood. Every receptor here comes from a woman in her twenties or thirties with acute or convalescent COVID-19.

This chain links TRBV18 with TRBJ2-2; D remains unclear. V was clipped by 1 base and J by 1 base, with 10 bases between them. The CDR3 sequence is 16 residues long. CDR1 is KGHSH and CDR2 is LQKENI in the germline V gene. CDR3 nucleotides: TGTGCCAGCTCACCACTGTCACAGAGGAACACCGGGGAGCTGTTTTTT. This translates into CASSPLSQRNTGELFF.

The chain recombines TRBV25-1 with TRBJ2-5, with 10 bases fitting TRBD1. The CDR3 has 15 residues. Looked up from germline, CDR1 is MGHDK and CDR2 is SYGVNS. The V and J ends lost 5 bases and 5 bases, in that order; junction bases with no gene match: 8. The CDR3 nucleotides are TGTGCCAGCAGTCTTGGGACAGGGGTGTCGGAGACCCAGTACTTC. This gives the protein CASSLGTGVSETQYF.

The chain links TRBV2 to TRBJ2-7; 9 bases fit TRBD1. J lost 2 bases, V lost 6 bases, and 5 bases had no gene match. This CDR3 is 14 amino acids long. Germline loops: CDR1 SNHLY, CDR2 FYNNEI. The CDR3 DNA reads TGTGCCAGCAGGCAGGGACAGGGCACCTACGAGCAGTACTTC. Translated, it gives CASRQGQGTYEQYF.

The chain links TRBV18 to TRBJ1-1; TRBD1 matches at 7 bases. V lost 4 bases to trimming and J lost 7 bases; unmatched junction nucleotides: 6. This CDR3 has 13 residues. CDR1 is KGHSH, CDR2 LQKENI, per germline. CDR3 bases: TGTGCCAGCTCACTCGACAGGGTGAGTGAAGCTTTCTTT. Its protein product is CASSLDRVSEAFF.

The chain couples TRBV21-1 to TRBJ2-7; the tabulated D call, TRBD2, remains unverified against the DNA. TRBV21-1 is a pseudogene. The CDR3 totals 17 residues. The CDR3 region is CASSKDSVAGGCYEQYF. CDR3 nucleotides: TGTGCCAGCAGCAAAGATTCGGTAGCGGGGGGATGCTACGAGCAGTACTTC.

This chain uses TRBV3-1 (or the pseudogene TRBV3-2) with TRBJ2-4, with a weak D call TRBD2 (6 bases). From germline, CDR1 is LGHDT and CDR2 YNNKEL (reference sequence). The CDR3 loop spans 13 amino acids. The V end lost 11 bases, the J end lost 2 bases, and 13 bases lay between the germline ends. The CDR3 bases are TGTGCCTCCACGGGGGTCACCAAAAACATTCAGTACTTC. It codes for CASTGVTKNIQYF.

This clone was found once. The chain joins TRBV7-2 to TRBJ2-5; tentatively, D is TRBD1 (6 bases). Germline loops: CDR1 SGHTA, CDR2 FQGNSA. The CDR3 totals 14 residues. Trimming took 8 bases from V and 2 from J, leaving 15 bases between them. The CDR3 DNA sequence: TGTGCCAGCTCAGAAGGGGGATTTCAAGAGACCCAGTACTTC. Its protein is CASSEGGFQETQYF.

This sequence joins TRBV5-1 and TRBJ2-5, with D possibly being TRBD2 (6 bases). This CDR3 is built from 13 residues. Germline assignment: CDR1 SGHRS and CDR2 YFSETQ. Between the trimmed V and J ends, which lost 5 bases and 5 bases, there was a span of 13 bases. CDR3 residues: CASSRGSGETQYF. CDR3 in DNA: TGCGCCAGCAGTAGAGGAAGCGGGGAGACCCAGTACTTC.

This chain uses TRBV2 with TRBJ2-5; tentatively, D is TRBD2 (5 bases). Germline V gene lookup returns CDR1 SNHLY and CDR2 FYNNEI. V was trimmed by 4 bases and J by 5 bases, leaving 11 bases between them. This CDR3 spans 13 amino acids. In nucleotides, the CDR3 is TGTGCCAGCAGTGCTAGAGGGTTGGAGACCCAGTACTTC. Its translation is CASSARGLETQYF.

About this clone: The sample has other DNA sequences that encode this CDR3 too. This chain joins TRBV5-1 and TRBJ2-7; 10 positions agree with TRBD1. Per germline, CDR1 SGHRS and CDR2 YFSETQ. The CDR3 extends over 14 amino acids. J gave up 6 bases and V 3 bases, and 6 bases lay outside the gene matches. Here the CDR3 reads CASSWTGGGSEQYF. DNA of the CDR3: TGCGCCAGCAGCTGGACAGGGGGGGGGAGCGAGCAGTACTTC.

The chain recombines TRBV6-5 with TRBJ1-6; TRBD1 matches at 9 bases. CDR3 length: 14 residues. From germline, CDR1 is MNHEY and CDR2 SVGAGI. J was trimmed by 4 bases and V by 6 bases; bases with no gene match: 1. CDR3 loop: CASSGTGYNSPLHF. CDR3 DNA sequence: TGTGCCAGCAGCGGGACAGGGTATAATTCACCCCTCCACTTT.

V is TRBV4-2 and J is TRBJ2-6, with a possible D match to TRBD1 (6 bases). Germline V gene data show CDR1 as LGHNA and CDR2 as YNFKEQ. This CDR3 has 17 residues. V gave up 1 base and J gave up 2 bases, with 12 bases separating them. DNA of the CDR3: TGTGCCAGCAGCCAAGTGGAGAGACAGGCTGGGGCCAACGTCCTGACTTTC. It encodes CASSQVERQAGANVLTF.

With regard to this clone: Other DNA sequences of this sample code for an identical CDR3. The rearrangement joins TRBV7-2 to TRBJ1-1; maybe TRBD1 (5 bases). The CDR3 loop spans 13 amino acids. Trimming stripped 2 bases from V and 1 base from J, with 5 bases between. Germline V gene lookup returns CDR1 SGHTA and CDR2 FQGNSA. CDR3 in amino acids: CASSLTGNTEAFF. The CDR3 DNA reads TGTGCCAGCAGCTTAACAGGGAACACTGAAGCTTTCTTT.

The chain is built from TRBV5-5 and TRBJ2-2, with a tentative D call TRBD2 (5 bases). CDR3 length equals 15 residues. Trimming removed 2 bases at V and 7 bases at J, with 15 bases between. The V gene's germline CDR1 is SGHKS and CDR2 YYEKEE (reference sequence). The CDR3 bases are TGTGCCAGCAGCTTTGCCCCCCCGGGAATCGGGGAGCTGTTTTTT. Amino acids: CASSFAPPGIGELFF.

The chain uses TRBV12-3 or TRBV12-4 and TRBJ1-5; 7 bases agree with TRBD1. Trimming at V came to 4 bases and at J to 7 bases, leaving 4 bases not matched to a gene. This CDR3 has 13 amino acids. The CDR3 reads CASSYRGAQPQHF. DNA of the CDR3: TGTGCCAGCAGTTACAGGGGTGCCCAGCCCCAGCATTTT.

The CDR3 nucleotides read TGTGCCAGTAGTATAGATAGCGGACTAGCGGGGAGGGAGCAGTTCTTC. Encoded protein: CASSIDSGLAGREQFF. The chain carries TRBV19 and TRBJ2-1, with 12 positions matching TRBD2. The CDR3 totals 16 residues. J lost 10 bases, V lost 0 bases, and 7 bases had no gene match. CDR1 is LNHDA, CDR2 SQIVND, per germline (reference sequence).

The V gene is TRBV7-9, the J gene TRBJ2-1, with D perhaps TRBD2 (5 bases). Germline V gene data show CDR1 as SEHNR and CDR2 as FQNEAQ (reference sequence). The CDR3 runs 15 residues. The V end was cut by 2 bases, the J end by 8 bases, with 16 bases between. The CDR3 here is CASSLLAMGTYEQFF. CDR3 nucleotide sequence: TGTGCCAGCAGCTTACTAGCAATGGGTACTTATGAGCAGTTCTTC.

In DNA form, the CDR3 reads TGTGCCATCAGTCGCGTTCCAGGGGAGACCCAGTACTTC. Protein product: CAISRVPGETQYF. This chain uses TRBV10-3 with TRBJ2-5; TRBD1 might be the D (5 bases). The length of the CDR3 is 13 residues. Germline assignment: CDR1 ENHRY and CDR2 SYGVKD. V was pared by 5 bases and J by 5 bases, with 12 bases between.

About this clone: Other DNA sequences within the sample encode an identical CDR3. The chain is built from TRBV7-9 and TRBJ1-6; 8 positions match TRBD1. Losses at the gene ends were 3 bases for V and 8 bases for J; bases not matched to a gene: 3. The CDR3 runs to 14 residues. Per germline, CDR1 SEHNR and CDR2 FQNEAQ (reference sequence). The CDR3 coding sequence is TGTGCCAGCAGCTTGGGGACAGGTGATTCACCCCTCCACTTT. Residues: CASSLGTGDSPLHF.

V gene TRBV23-1 combines with J gene TRBJ1-6; D might be TRBD1 (6 bases). TRBV23-1 is reported as an ORF; its role is uncertain. The CDR3 consists of 14 residues. The V and J ends lost 2 bases and 4 bases respectively, with 6 bases between them. CDR3 sequence: CASSQRGYNSPLHF. CDR3 nucleotides: TGCGCCAGCAGTCAAAGGGGGTATAATTCACCCCTCCACTTT.

This chain connects TRBV1 to TRBJ2-3; the table's D gene call, TRBD2, was not cross checked with the DNA. TRBV1 is a documented pseudogene. This CDR3 has 14 residues. The CDR3 DNA is TGCACCAGGAGAGCGGGGGAGAGCACAGATACGCAGTATTTT. This encodes CTRRAGESTDTQYF.

The rearrangement joins TRBV5-1 to TRBJ2-5, with 8 bases matching TRBD1. The CDR3 length is 16 residues. V lost 0 bases to trimming and J lost 5 bases; unmatched junction nucleotides: 9. From germline, CDR1 is SGHRS and CDR2 YFSETQ. In nucleotides, the CDR3 is TGCGCCAGCAGCTTGGCTGGGTTCGACAGGGGCGAGACCCAGTACTTC. This encodes CASSLAGFDRGETQYF.

This clone was counted once. The chain uses TRBV10-3 and TRBJ2-3; D perhaps matches TRBD2 (6 bases). CDR1 is ENHRY, CDR2 SYGVKD, per germline. V was trimmed by 3 bases and J by 2 bases, leaving 9 bases between them. This CDR3 has 14 amino acids. Written as DNA, the CDR3 is TGTGCCATCAGTGAAATAGCGGCCACAGATACGCAGTATTTT. Encoded protein: CAISEIAATDTQYF.

The gene calls are TRBV3-1 (or the pseudogene TRBV3-2) and TRBJ1-3; D is possibly TRBD1 (5 bases). V was shortened by 4 bases and J by 4 bases, with 8 bases between the two germline ends. The CDR3 sequence is 13 residues long. Germline CDR1 is LGHDT and CDR2 is YNNKEL (reference sequence). CDR3 protein: CASSRTPGNTIYF. The CDR3 nucleotides read TGTGCCAGCAGCCGGACACCCGGAAACACCATATATTTT.

The chain joins TRBV3-1 (or the pseudogene TRBV3-2) to TRBJ1-1; D gene uncertain. The CDR3 covers 14 residues. Germline values: CDR1 LGHDT, CDR2 YNNKEL (reference sequence). Trimming left V 1 base short and J 4 bases short, with 10 bases between. The CDR3 DNA follows: TGTGCCAGCAGCCAAGGGGGAGGGATCACTGAAGCTTTCTTT. Amino acids: CASSQGGGITEAFF.

The chain couples TRBV5-4 to TRBJ2-3, with TRBD2 as a possible D gene (5 bases). Between the trimmed V and J ends, which lost 2 bases and 5 bases, there was a span of 12 bases. CDR1 and CDR2 from the germline V gene are SGHNT and YYREEE (reference sequence). The CDR3 contains 14 residues. The CDR3 sequence is CASSLPGVGDTQYF. Here the CDR3 DNA reads TGTGCCAGCAGCTTACCCGGGGTGGGAGATACGCAGTATTTT.

V is TRBV28 and J is TRBJ1-2; no clear D. V was cut by 5 bases and J by 8 bases, with 9 bases left in between. The CDR3 has 11 residues. CDR1 and CDR2 from the germline V gene are MDHEN and SYDVKM. In nucleotides, the CDR3 is TGTGCCAGCAGTCTTGACAACGGCTACACCTTC. The encoded protein is CASSLDNGYTF.

The V gene is TRBV6-5, the J gene TRBJ1-1, with unresolved D. Germline CDR1 is MNHEY and CDR2 is SVGAGI. V lost 11 bases to trimming and J lost 5 bases, with 18 bases between them. This CDR3 is built from 13 residues. The CDR3 sequence: CALWIREGTEAFF. The CDR3, as DNA: TGTGCCTTGTGGATTCGGGAAGGAACTGAAGCTTTCTTT.

The chain recombines TRBV7-9 with TRBJ2-2, with 8 bases matching TRBD1. From germline, CDR1 is SEHNR and CDR2 FQNEAQ (reference sequence). The CDR3 has 15 amino acids. The V gene end was trimmed by 5 bases and the J gene end by 7 bases; junction bases not matched to a gene: 9. The CDR3 sequence: CASSHADRVIGELFF. DNA for the CDR3: TGTGCCAGCAGCCACGCGGACAGGGTAATCGGGGAGCTGTTTTTT.

The chain recombines TRBV7-9 with TRBJ2-3, with 9 bases aligning to TRBD1. Germline CDR1 is SEHNR and CDR2 is FQNEAQ (reference sequence). This CDR3 spans 15 amino acids. Germline trimming cut 0 bases from V and 6 bases from J; bases unmatched to any gene: 4. The CDR3 is CASSLAGTGWDTQYF. For the CDR3, the DNA is TGTGCCAGCAGCTTAGCCGGGACAGGGTGGGATACGCAGTATTTT.